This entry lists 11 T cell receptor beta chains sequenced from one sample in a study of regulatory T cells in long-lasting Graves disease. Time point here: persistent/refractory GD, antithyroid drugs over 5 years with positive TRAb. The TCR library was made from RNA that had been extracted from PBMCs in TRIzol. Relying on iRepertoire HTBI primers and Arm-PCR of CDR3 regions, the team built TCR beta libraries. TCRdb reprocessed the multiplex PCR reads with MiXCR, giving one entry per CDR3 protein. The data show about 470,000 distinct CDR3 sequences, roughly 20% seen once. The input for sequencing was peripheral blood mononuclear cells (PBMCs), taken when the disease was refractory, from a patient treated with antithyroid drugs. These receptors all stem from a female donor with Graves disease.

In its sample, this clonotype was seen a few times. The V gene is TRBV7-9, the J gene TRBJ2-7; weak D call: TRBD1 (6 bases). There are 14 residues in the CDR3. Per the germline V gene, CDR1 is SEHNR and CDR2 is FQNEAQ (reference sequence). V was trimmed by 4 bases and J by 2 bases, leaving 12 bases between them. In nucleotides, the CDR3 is TGTGCCAGCAGCTCTAGACAGGACCCCTACGAGCAGTACTTC. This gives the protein CASSSRQDPYEQYF.

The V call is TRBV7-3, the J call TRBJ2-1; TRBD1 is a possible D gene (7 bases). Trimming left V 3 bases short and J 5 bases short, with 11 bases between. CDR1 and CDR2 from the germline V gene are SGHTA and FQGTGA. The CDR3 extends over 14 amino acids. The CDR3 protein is CASSFGGTDNEQFF. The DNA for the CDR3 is TGTGCCAGCAGCTTCGGAGGGACAGACAATGAGCAGTTCTTC. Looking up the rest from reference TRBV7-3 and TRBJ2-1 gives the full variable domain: GAGVSQTPSNKVTEKGKYVELRCDPISGHTALYWYRQSLGQGPEFLIYFQGTGAADDSGLPNDRFFAVRPEGSVSTLKIQRTERGDSAVYLCASSFGGTDNEQFFGPGTRLTVL.

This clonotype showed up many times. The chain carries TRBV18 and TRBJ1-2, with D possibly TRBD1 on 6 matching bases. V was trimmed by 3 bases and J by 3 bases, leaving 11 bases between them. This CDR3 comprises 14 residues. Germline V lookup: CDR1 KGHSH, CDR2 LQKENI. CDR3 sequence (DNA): TGTGCCAGCTCACCTACAGGGAAGGACTATGGCTACACCTTC. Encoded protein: CASSPTGKDYGYTF.

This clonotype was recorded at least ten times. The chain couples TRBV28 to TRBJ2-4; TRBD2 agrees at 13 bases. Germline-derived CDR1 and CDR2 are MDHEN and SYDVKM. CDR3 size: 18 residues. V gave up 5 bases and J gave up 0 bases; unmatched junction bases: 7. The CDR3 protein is CASSPWTSGRLAKNIQYF. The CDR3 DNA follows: TGTGCCAGCAGTCCCTGGACTAGCGGGAGACTAGCCAAAAACATTCAGTACTTC.

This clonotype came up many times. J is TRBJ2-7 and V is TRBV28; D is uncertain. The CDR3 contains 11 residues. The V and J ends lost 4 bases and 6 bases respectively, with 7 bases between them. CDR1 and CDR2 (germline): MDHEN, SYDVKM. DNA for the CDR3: TGTGCCAGCAGTTCCAATCCCGAGCAGTACTTC. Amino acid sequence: CASSSNPEQYF. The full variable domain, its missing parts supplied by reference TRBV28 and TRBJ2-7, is DVKVTQSSRYLVKRTGEKVFLECVQDMDHENMFWYRQDPGLGLRLIYFSYDVKMKEKGDIPEGYSVSREKKERFSLILESASTNQTSMYLCASSSNPEQYFGPGTRLTVT.

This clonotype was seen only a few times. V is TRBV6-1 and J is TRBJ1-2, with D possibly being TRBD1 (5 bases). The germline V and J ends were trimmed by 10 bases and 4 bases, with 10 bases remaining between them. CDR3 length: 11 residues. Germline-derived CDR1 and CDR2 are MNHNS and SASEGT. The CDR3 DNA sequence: TGTGCCAACACTACAGGCTATGGCTACACCTTC. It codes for CANTTGYGYTF.

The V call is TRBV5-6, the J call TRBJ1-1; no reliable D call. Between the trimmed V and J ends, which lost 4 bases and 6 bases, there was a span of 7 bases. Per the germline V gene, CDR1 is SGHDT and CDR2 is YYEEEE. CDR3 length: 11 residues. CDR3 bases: TGTGCCAGCAGCCATGGGGCTGAAGCTTTCTTT. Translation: CASSHGAEAFF.

The CDR3 coding sequence is TGTGCCAGCAGTAGCCCCGGGACAGGGGATTCACCCCTCCACTTT. Translating gives CASSSPGTGDSPLHF. This chain joins TRBV28 and TRBJ1-6; TRBD1 matches 10 bases. The CDR3 is 15 amino acids. V dropped 5 bases and J dropped 8; count of bases not matched to a gene: 6. Germline V CDR1 and CDR2: MDHEN, SYDVKM.

CDR3 sequence reads: CASSSSGTSVINEQFF. CDR3 bases: TGTGCCAGCAGCTCCTCCGGGACTAGCGTTATCAATGAGCAGTTCTTC. The chain uses TRBV7-2 and TRBJ2-1; TRBD2 matches at 10 bases. CDR3 size: 16 residues. The germline CDR1 and CDR2 sequences are SGHTA and FQGNSA. Losses at the gene ends were 4 bases for V and 6 bases for J; bases not matched to a gene: 9.

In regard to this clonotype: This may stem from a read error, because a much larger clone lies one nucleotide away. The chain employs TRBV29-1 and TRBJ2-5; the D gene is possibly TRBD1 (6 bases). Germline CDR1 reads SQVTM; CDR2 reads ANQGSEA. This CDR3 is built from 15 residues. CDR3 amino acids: CGVFPGDLAQETQYF. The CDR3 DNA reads TGCGGCGTTTTTCCAGGGGACCTCGCCCAAGAGACCCAGTACTTC.

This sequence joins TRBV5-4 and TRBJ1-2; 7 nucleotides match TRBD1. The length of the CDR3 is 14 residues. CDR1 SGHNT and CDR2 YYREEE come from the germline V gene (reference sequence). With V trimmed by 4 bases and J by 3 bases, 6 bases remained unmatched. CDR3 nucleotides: TGTGCCAGCAGCCCGGGACAGAGATACTATGGCTACACCTTC. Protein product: CASSPGQRYYGYTF.